This T cell receptor beta chain is drawn from a study of T cell changes during pregnancy in multiple sclerosis. Per germline, CDR1 MGHRA and CDR2 YSYEKL. V lost 1 base and J 7 bases, leaving 11 bases between the germline ends. This CDR3 region has 14 residues. Sequenced by immunoSEQ multiplex PCR; TCRdb stores in-frame clones only, minus some. Of 45,000 to 50,000 clones listed, approximately 94% are singletons. The chain recombines TRBV4-1 with TRBJ1-5, with D unclear. The sequence came from a female donor with multiple sclerosis, enrolled in a pregnancy study. The source was CD8+ T cells from peripheral blood mononuclear cells, collected before pregnancy. DNA for the CDR3: TGCGCCAGCAGCCAAGTGGGCACTTCCCAGCCCCAGCATTTT. This encodes CASSQVGTSQPQHF.